Sequencing of this TCR beta chain was carried out in a study of control samples from healthy donors and cancer patients (dated by TCRdb to the early 2020s). Inclusive of the bounding cysteine and phenylalanine, the CDR3 is 13 residues long. CDR3 DNA only is kept here, 39 bases in frame from base 1. V gives up 6 bases and J gives up 9 bases, and the segment between their germline ends measures 15 bases. On this clone itself: What antigen it recognizes has not been identified. No base quality values were provided; no much bigger clone lies one nucleotide off.

Library generation was performed with the immunoSEQ multiplex PCR assay. What TCRdb holds here is the immuneACCESS table cut down to in-frame rearrangements. Part of the clones is not present; checked against another copy, under half of the missing clones reflect an unresolved V gene, and the others are unexplained. This sample has about 120,000 clones in its table, and 85% to 90% of those were observed once. Of the sample, less than 3% falls within the top ten clones. This sequence uses TRBV12-3 or TRBV12-4 and TRBJ1-5; matching of 6 bases hints at TRBD1 as the D gene. Sequenced input: blood. This receptor was taken from a woman in her 70s in good health. CDR3 reads: CASSPGQFRPQHF. The base sequence is TGTGCCAGCAGCCCAGGACAGTTTCGGCCCCAGCATTTT.